This T cell receptor beta chain appears in the sequencing data of a study of early T cells in non-severe SARS-CoV-2 infection. The overall study: Sequencing of bulk RNA from unsorted whole blood was done, without chain pairing.

TCRdb called the 5' RACE reads again in MiXCR, with one record for every CDR3 protein. The sample has just under 85,000 distinct CDR3 sequences; more than 9% are singletons. This receptor was obtained from an adult who was a healthcare worker with PCR-confirmed SARS-CoV-2 infection or an uninfected control (not recorded which). The sequencing here drew on whole blood, taken at baseline.

CDR3 in DNA: TGTGCCAGCCACCACTGGAGGACAGGCTATAGCAATCAGCCCCAGCATTTT. Residues: CASHHWRTGYSNQPQHF. The V and J genes are TRBV6-1 and TRBJ1-5, with TRBD1 matching over 7 bases. CDR1 is MNHNS, CDR2 SASEGT, per germline. The CDR3 runs 17 residues. Losses at the gene ends were 8 bases for V and 0 bases for J; bases not matched to a gene: 13.